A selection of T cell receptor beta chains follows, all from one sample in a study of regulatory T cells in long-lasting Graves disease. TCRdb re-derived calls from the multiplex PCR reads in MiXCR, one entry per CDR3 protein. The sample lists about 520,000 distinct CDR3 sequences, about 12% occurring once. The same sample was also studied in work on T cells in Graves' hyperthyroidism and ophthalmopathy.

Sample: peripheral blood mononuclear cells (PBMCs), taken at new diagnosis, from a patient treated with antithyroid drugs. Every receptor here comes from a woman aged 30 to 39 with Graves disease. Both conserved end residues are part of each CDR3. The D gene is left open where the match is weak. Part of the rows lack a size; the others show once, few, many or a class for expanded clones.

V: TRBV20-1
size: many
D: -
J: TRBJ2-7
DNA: TGCAGTGCTAGAGGAGCCACAGACTCCTACGAGCAGTACTTC
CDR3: CSARGATDSYEQYF

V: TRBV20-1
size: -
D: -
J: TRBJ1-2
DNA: TGCAGTGCGACCAGGAGGGGCAGCTATTCCTACACCTTC
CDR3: CSATRRGSYSYTF

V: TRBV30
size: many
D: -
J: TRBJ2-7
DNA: TGTGCCTGGAGGACGGAGCACTACGAGCAGTACTTC
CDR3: CAWRTEHYEQYF

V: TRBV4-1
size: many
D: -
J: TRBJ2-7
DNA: TGCGCCAGCAGCCTACCCGGGGTCGAGCAGTACTTC
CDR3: CASSLPGVEQYF

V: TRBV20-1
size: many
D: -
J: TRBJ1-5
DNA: TGCAGTGCTAGAGAAGTTCCTGGTAGAGGGGTGAGCAATCAGCCCCAGCATTTT
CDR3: CSAREVPGRGVSNQPQHF

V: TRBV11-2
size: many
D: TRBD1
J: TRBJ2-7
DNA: TGTGCCAGCAGCCGGGGGACAGGGGCTACCTACGAGCAGTACTTC
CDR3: CASSRGTGATYEQYF

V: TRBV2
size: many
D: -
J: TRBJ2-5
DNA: TGTGCCAGCAGTGTCCTTCTAGCGAAGGAGACCCAGTACTTC
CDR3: CASSVLLAKETQYF

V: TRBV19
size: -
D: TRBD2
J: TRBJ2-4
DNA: TGTGCCAGTAGTCCGACTAGCGGAATAGCCAAAAACATTCAGTACTTC
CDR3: CASSPTSGIAKNIQYF

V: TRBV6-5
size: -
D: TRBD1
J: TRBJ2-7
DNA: TGTGCCAGCAGTTACTCGACAGGGTCAGGCGAGCAGTACTTC
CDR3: CASSYSTGSGEQYF

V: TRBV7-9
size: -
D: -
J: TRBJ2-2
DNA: TGTGCCAGCAGCCCTCGAGGGGTCACCGGGGAGCTGTTTTTT
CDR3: CASSPRGVTGELFF

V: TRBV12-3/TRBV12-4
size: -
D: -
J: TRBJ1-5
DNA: TGTGCCAGCAGCCCGGCCCCGGCCGGGAATCAGCCCCAGCATTTT
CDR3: CASSPAPAGNQPQHF

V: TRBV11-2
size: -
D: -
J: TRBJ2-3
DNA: TGTGCCAGCAGCTTATCGGGGGCGGGGAGCACAGATACGCAGTATTTT
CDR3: CASSLSGAGSTDTQYF

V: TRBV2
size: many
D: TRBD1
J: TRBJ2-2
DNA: TGTGCCAGCCTTCCCCAGGGGGAGAACACCGGGGAGCTGTTTTTT
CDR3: CASLPQGENTGELFF

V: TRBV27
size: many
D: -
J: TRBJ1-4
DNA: TGTGCCAGCAGTCACGTGTGGCGTAATGAAAAACTGTTTTTT
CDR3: CASSHVWRNEKLFF

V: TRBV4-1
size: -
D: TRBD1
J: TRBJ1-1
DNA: TGCGCCAGCAGCCGGGGACAGTGGAACACTGAAGCTTTCTTT
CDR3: CASSRGQWNTEAFF

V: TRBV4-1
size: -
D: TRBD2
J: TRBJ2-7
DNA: TGCGCCAGCAGCCTCGCGACTAGCGGGAGATACGAGCAGTACTTC
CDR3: CASSLATSGRYEQYF

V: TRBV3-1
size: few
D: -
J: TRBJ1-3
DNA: TGTGCCAGCAGCCAAGTAATAGAGGGGGTTGGAAACACCATATATTTT
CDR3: CASSQVIEGVGNTIYF

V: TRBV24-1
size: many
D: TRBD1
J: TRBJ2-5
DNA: TGTGCCACCAGTGATTTTAAGGGGGCACGGGAGACCCAGTACTTC
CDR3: CATSDFKGARETQYF

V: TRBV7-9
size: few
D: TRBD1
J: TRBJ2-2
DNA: TGTGCCAGCAGCCCCCGGGGGACAGGGAGCAACACCGGGGAGCTGTTTTTT
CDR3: CASSPRGTGSNTGELFF

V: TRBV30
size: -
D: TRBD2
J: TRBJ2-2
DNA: TGTGCCTGCCACAGGGGCGGGAGGGCCAACGGGGAGCTGTCTTTT
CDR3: CACHRGGRANGELSF

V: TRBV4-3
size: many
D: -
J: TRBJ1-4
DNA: TGCGCCAGCAGCCAAGATATGGCAGGGACCGAAAAACTGTTTTTT
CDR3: CASSQDMAGTEKLFF

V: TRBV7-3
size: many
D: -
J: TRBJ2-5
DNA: TGTGCCAGCAGCTTGGCCGGGGCCACGGAGACCCAGTACTTC
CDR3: CASSLAGATETQYF

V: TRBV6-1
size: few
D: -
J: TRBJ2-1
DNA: TGTGCCACCGACCAAGGCCGCTTATACAATGAGCAGTTCTTC
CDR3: CATDQGRLYNEQFF

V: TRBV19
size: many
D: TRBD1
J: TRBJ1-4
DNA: TGTGCCAGTAGCGCAACCGGTCGGACAGGATGGGAAAAACTGTTTTTT
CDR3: CASSATGRTGWEKLFF

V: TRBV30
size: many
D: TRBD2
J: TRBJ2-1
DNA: TGTGCCTGGAGTGTACAACTAGCGGGAGCTGAGCAGTTCTTC
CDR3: CAWSVQLAGAEQFF

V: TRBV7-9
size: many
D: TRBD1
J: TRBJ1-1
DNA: TGTGCCAGCATCTCGCTGGGGACAGGGATTGAAGCTTTCTTT
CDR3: CASISLGTGIEAFF

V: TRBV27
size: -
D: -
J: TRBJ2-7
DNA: TGTGCCAGCAGCGGGAGACAGGGCTACGAGCAGTACTTC
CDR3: CASSGRQGYEQYF

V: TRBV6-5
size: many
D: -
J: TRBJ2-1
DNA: TGTGCCAGCAGTTACCTCTCCCGGAGTGAGCAGTTCTTC
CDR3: CASSYLSRSEQFF

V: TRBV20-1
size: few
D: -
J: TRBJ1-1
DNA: TGCAGTGCTAGAGCGCCCGCTCTGTCTTCTACTGAAGCTTTCTTT
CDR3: CSARAPALSSTEAFF

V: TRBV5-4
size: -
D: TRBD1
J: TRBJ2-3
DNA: TGTGCCAGCAGCCGACAGGGGGGAAACACAGATACGCAGTATTTT
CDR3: CASSRQGGNTDTQYF

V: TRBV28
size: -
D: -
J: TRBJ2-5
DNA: TGTGCCAGCAGTTTATCGCCAACTCGTGGGGAGACCCAGTACTTC
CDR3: CASSLSPTRGETQYF

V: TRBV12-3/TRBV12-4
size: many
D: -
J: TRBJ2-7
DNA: TGTGCCAGCAGTTTTGGCATAATCTACGAGCAGTACTTC
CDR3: CASSFGIIYEQYF

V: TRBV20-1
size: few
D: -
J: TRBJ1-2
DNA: TGCAGTGCTGCCAGGAACCGCTATGGCTACACCTTC
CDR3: CSAARNRYGYTF

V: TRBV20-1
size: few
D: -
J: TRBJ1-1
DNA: TGCAGTGCTAGAACAGGATTAAGAACTGAAGCTTTCTTT
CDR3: CSARTGLRTEAFF

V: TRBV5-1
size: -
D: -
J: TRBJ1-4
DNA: TGCGCCAGCAGCAGGTCGGGGATCCACGATAATGAAAAACTGTTTTTT
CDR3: CASSRSGIHDNEKLFF

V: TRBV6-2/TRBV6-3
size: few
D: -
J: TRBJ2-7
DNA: TGTGCCAGCAGTTACTTGGGGGGCGAGCAGTACTTC
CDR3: CASSYLGGEQYF

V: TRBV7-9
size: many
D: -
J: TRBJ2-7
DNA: TGTGCCAGCAGCCTGGGACTGGAGTCCTACGAGCAGTACTTC
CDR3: CASSLGLESYEQYF

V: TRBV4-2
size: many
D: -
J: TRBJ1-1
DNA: TGTGCCAGCAGCCAAGAGAGGGAGTGGGGACTTCTCACTGAAGCTTTCTTT
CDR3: CASSQEREWGLLTEAFF

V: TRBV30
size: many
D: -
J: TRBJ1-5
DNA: TGTGCCTGGAGTGTCACAGGGCTTGCTCAGCCCCAGCATTTT
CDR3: CAWSVTGLAQPQHF

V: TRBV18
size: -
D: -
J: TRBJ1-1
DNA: TGTGCCAGCTCACTTCGGGGGAGGGCAATTGGGAACACTGAAGCTTTCTTT
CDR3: CASSLRGRAIGNTEAFF

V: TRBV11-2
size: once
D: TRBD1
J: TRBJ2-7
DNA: TGTGCCAGCAGCCTGGCTTGGGACAGGGTAACCTACGAGCAGTACTTC
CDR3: CASSLAWDRVTYEQYF

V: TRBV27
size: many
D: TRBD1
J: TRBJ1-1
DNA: TGTGCCAGCAGTTTAACTCAGGGGGGCACTGAAGCTTTCTTT
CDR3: CASSLTQGGTEAFF

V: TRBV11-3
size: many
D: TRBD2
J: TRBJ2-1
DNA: TGTGCCAGCAGCTCCCGACTAGCGGGATCCTACAATGAGCAGTTCTTC
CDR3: CASSSRLAGSYNEQFF

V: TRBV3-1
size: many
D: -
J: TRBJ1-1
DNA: TGTGCCAGCAGCCTCCGGGGCCCATTCATGAACACTGAAGCTTTCTTT
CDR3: CASSLRGPFMNTEAFF

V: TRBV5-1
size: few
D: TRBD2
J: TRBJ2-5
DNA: TGCGCCAGCGTAGAGCGGGAGGGCCAAGAGACCCAGTACTTC
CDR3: CASVEREGQETQYF